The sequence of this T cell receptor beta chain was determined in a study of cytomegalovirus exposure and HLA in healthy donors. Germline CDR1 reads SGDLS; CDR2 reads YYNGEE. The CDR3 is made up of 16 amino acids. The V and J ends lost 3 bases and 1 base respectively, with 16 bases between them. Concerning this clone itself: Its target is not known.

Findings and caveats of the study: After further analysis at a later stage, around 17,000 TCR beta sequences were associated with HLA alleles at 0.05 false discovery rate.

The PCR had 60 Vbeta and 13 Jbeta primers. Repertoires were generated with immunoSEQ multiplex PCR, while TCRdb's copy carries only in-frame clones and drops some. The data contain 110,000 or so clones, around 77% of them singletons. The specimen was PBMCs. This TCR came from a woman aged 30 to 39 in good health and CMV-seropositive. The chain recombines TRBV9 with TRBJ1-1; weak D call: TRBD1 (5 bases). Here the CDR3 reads CASSAASDRPNTEAFF. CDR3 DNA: TGTGCCAGCAGCGCAGCCTCAGACAGACCGAACACTGAAGCTTTCTTT.